The rows below give T cell receptor beta chains drawn from one sample of a study of T cells expressing NK-cell markers. Each CDR3 protein gets one entry in TCRdb, which reprocessed the 5' RACE reads and gives no DNA. With about 430,000 distinct CDR3 sequences in the sample, the ten largest clones hold 1.4% to 1.5%. Sequencing was carried out using blood T cells: a sorted CD56 or NKG2C T cell subset, CD4+ or CD8+ T cells, or bulk PBMC T cells (not recorded which). These receptors were collected from a woman aged 45-59 years in good health. Each CDR3 is given with its conserved first and last residue. A row's size may be missing; if present it is once, few, many or a size class.

V gene	clone size	J gene	CDR3 protein
TRBV12-3/TRBV12-4	.	TRBJ2-2	CASSHRQPANTGELFF
TRBV12-3/TRBV12-4	.	TRBJ1-2	CASSNYRVNYGYTF
TRBV29-1	.	TRBJ1-1	CSVSRTPGGTEAFF
TRBV30	.	TRBJ2-5	CAWSIDSAQETQYF
TRBV14	.	TRBJ1-1	CASARVGKRANTEAFF
TRBV11-3	.	TRBJ2-1	CASSIPAGVNEQFF
TRBV5-1	.	TRBJ2-7	CASSFRSLFYEQYF
TRBV20-1	medium-sized	TRBJ1-5	CSAIRGSQPQHF
TRBV20-1	.	TRBJ2-3	CSASSFSSWLAPQITSTDTQYF
TRBV11-2	.	TRBJ2-1	CASSLVPSGVQGEQFF
TRBV24-1	.	TRBJ2-1	CATSDFVWSSGSGSNEQFF
TRBV4-1	.	TRBJ2-3	CASSHFPTSTDTQYF
TRBV11-2	.	TRBJ2-1	CASNDRFQGTGNEQFF
TRBV11-3	.	TRBJ2-2	CASSSDRGRAGELFF
TRBV11-3	.	TRBJ2-1	CASSLVGGLGSYNEQFF
TRBV20-1	.	TRBJ2-3	CSASQRGGRDTFTDTQYF
TRBV25-1	.	TRBJ2-6	CASSQVGYGANVLTF
TRBV24-1	.	TRBJ1-2	CATSEQGSYGYTF
TRBV5-6	.	TRBJ2-3	CASSREKGRTDTQYF
TRBV4-1	.	TRBJ1-1	CASSLTGAMAFF
TRBV10-3	.	TRBJ2-3	CAIKREPDTQYF
TRBV24-1	.	TRBJ2-1	CATSDVSSGSYNEQFF
TRBV11-3	.	TRBJ2-7	CASRDGTAGLAAYEQYF
TRBV12-3/TRBV12-4	.	TRBJ2-4	CASSHVGGGAKNIQYF
TRBV2	.	TRBJ1-2	CASSEALPGQGAFKDGYTF
TRBV5-1	.	TRBJ1-6	CASRPETSNSPLHF
TRBV28	.	TRBJ1-5	CASSLSGRKSRNQPQHF
TRBV14	.	TRBJ2-7	CASSHARGQGFSDEQYF